These 9 T cell receptor beta chains came from one sample sequenced in a study of cytomegalovirus exposure and HLA in healthy donors. A multiplex PCR was run with 60 Vbeta primers and 13 Jbeta primers. Using immunoSEQ multiplex PCR, the repertoire was profiled, and TCRdb retains in-frame clones only, with some absent. Among around 150,000 clones, about four fifths were seen once, and the ten largest hold roughly 6.8%. The sequenced material came from PBMCs. These receptors originate from a man aged 45-60 years in good health and CMV-seropositive.

The gene calls are TRBV28 and TRBJ1-2, with a tentative D call TRBD1 (5 bases). Between the trimmed V and J ends, which lost 10 bases and 6 bases, there was a span of 12 bases. Germline values: CDR1 MDHEN, CDR2 SYDVKM. The CDR3 has 11 residues. CDR3 amino acids: CAIGRDHGYTF. CDR3 nucleotides: TGTGCCATAGGCAGGGATCATGGCTACACCTTC.

In nucleotides, the CDR3 is TGTGCCAGCAGTGAAGCGCTTGGCAGGCCCTCGGGAGGAAACACCATATATTTT. This codes for CASSEALGRPSGGNTIYF. This chain uses TRBV2 with TRBJ1-3; D uncertain. CDR3 length: 18 amino acids. Trimming removed 0 bases at V and 4 bases at J, with 19 bases between. Germline loops: CDR1 SNHLY, CDR2 FYNNEI. Supplemented by reference TRBV2 and TRBJ1-3, the full variable domain reads EPEVTQTPSHQVTQMGQEVILRCVPISNHLYFYWYRQILGQKVEFLVSFYNNEISEKSEIFDDQFSVERPDGSNFTLKIRSTKLEDSAMYFCASSEALGRPSGGNTIYFGEGSWLTVV.

The genes are TRBV30 and TRBJ2-1; 9 bases match TRBD1. Per the germline V gene, CDR1 is GTSNPN and CDR2 is SVGIG (reference sequence). Trimming at V came to 3 bases and at J to 8 bases, leaving 8 bases not matched to a gene. This CDR3 is 14 amino acids long. The CDR3 nucleotides read TGTGCCTGGAGCCCGGGACAGGGTCTGGATGAGCAGTTCTTC. Translation gives CAWSPGQGLDEQFF.

This chain joins TRBV5-1 and TRBJ2-2; TRBD2 agrees at 13 bases. The trim removed 4 bases at V and 3 bases at J, leaving 12 bases unmatched. There are 19 residues in the CDR3. Germline V CDR1 and CDR2: SGHRS, YFSETQ. Written as DNA, the CDR3 is TGCGCCAGCAGCCCTCTGCTGAGGACTAGCGGGGGTTACACCGGGGAGCTGTTTTTT. Translated: CASSPLLRTSGGYTGELFF. Filled out from reference TRBV5-1 and TRBJ2-2, the complete variable domain reads KAGVTQTPRYLIKTRGQQVTLSCSPISGHRSVSWYQQTPGQGLQFLFEYFSETQRNKGNFPGRFSGRQFSNSRSEMNVSTLELGDSALYLCASSPLLRTSGGYTGELFFGEGSRLTVL.

The chain recombines TRBV5-1 with TRBJ2-1; 7 nucleotides align to TRBD2. CDR1 and CDR2 (germline): SGHRS, YFSETQ. This CDR3 comprises 16 residues. V shed 0 bases, J shed 2 bases, and the junction held 5 bases outside the gene matches. CDR3 amino acids: CASSLGGGWTYNEQFF. The CDR3 DNA follows: TGCGCCAGCAGCTTGGGCGGGGGATGGACCTACAATGAGCAGTTCTTC.

The genes are TRBV4-1 and TRBJ2-7, with D possibly TRBD2 on 5 matching bases. The CDR3 extends over 15 amino acids. Trimming removed 0 bases at V and 5 bases at J, with 14 bases between. From germline, CDR1 is MGHRA and CDR2 YSYEKL. Written as DNA, the CDR3 is TGCGCCAGCAGCCAAGACCCCCTGCTAGCCGACGAGCAGTACTTC. This gives the protein CASSQDPLLADEQYF.

The CDR3 DNA sequence: TGTGCCATCACTCCTTCAGGGGGCGCGGGGTACAATGAGCAGTTCTTC. It specifies CAITPSGGAGYNEQFF. The rearrangement links TRBV10-3 to TRBJ2-1; 8 positions match TRBD1. The length of the CDR3 is 16 residues. Germline V CDR1 and CDR2: ENHRY, SYGVKD. Germline trimming cut 7 bases from V and 4 bases from J; bases unmatched to any gene: 12.

The chain carries TRBV6-5 and TRBJ2-1, with TRBD2 identical over 10 bases. The CDR3 sequence is 15 residues long. The germline V gene encodes CDR1 MNHEY and CDR2 SVGAGI. J was trimmed by 6 bases and V by 6 bases; bases with no gene match: 8. Here the CDR3 reads CASSPGTSEANEQFF. CDR3 coding DNA: TGTGCCAGCAGCCCAGGGACTAGCGAGGCCAATGAGCAGTTCTTC.

The V call is TRBV29-1, the J call TRBJ2-2, with a weak D call TRBD1 (5 bases). The germline CDR1 and CDR2 sequences are SQVTM and ANQGSEA. V was trimmed by 7 bases and J by 4 bases, leaving 19 bases between them. This CDR3 contains 15 residues. CDR3 coding DNA: TGCAGCGCCTTGAAGTCCCTTAGGGGCACCGGGGAGCTGTTTTTT. This translates into CSALKSLRGTGELFF.